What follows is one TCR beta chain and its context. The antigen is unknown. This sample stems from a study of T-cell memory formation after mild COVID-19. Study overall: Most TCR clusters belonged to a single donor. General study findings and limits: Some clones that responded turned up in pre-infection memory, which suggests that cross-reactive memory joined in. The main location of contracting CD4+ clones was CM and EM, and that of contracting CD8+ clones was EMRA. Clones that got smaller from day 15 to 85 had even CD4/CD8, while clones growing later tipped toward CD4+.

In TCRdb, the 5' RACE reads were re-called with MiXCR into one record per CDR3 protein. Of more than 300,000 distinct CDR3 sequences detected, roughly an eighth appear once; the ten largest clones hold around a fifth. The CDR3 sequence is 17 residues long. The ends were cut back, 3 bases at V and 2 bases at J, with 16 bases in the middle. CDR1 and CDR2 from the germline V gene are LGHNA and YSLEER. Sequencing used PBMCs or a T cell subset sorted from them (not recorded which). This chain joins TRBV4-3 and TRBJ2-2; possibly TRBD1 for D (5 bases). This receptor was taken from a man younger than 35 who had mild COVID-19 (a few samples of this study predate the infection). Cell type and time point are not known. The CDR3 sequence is CASSQTLDTINTGELFF. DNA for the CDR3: TGCGCCAGCAGCCAGACCCTGGACACAATTAACACCGGGGAGCTGTTTTTT.